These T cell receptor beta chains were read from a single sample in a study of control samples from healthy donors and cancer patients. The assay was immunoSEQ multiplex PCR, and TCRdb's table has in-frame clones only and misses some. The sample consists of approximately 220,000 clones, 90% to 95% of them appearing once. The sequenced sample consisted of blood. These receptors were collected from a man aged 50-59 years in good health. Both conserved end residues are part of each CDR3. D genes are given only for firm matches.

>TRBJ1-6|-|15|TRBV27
CATMARTPYNSPLHF
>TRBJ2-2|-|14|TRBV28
CAIFGGDRTGELFF
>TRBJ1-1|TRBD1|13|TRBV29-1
CSVDGQGNTEAFF
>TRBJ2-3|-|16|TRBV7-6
CASSPRGVSSTDTQYF
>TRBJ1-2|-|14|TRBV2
CASLSGQAGYGYTF
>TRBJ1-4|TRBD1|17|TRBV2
CASRRGTGDRRWEKLFF
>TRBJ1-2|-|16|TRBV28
CASSHNRADSNYGYTF
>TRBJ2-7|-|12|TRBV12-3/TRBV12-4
CASSLQIYEQYF
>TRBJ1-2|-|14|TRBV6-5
CASSYLDSFYGYTF
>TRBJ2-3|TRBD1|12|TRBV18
CASSHRGDTQYF
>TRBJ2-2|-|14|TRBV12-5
CASGLTGNTGELFF
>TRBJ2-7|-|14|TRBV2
CASLGFYSSYEQYF
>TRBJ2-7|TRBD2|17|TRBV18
CASSPIPSGGPSYEQYF
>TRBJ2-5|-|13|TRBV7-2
CASSLAYRETQYF
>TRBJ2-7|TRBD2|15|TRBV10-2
CASRNGGGYPYEQYF
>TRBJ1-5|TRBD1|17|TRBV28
CASSFGLGEQGDQPQHF
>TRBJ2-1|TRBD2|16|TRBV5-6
CASSPGLAGFYNEQFF
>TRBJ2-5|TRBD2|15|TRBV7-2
CASSPMAGGGETQYF
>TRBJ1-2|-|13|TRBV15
CATSGAGYYGYTF
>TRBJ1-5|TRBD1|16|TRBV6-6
CASSPGQGAPDQPQHF
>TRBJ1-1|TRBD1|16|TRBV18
CASSPPSQGGNTEAFF
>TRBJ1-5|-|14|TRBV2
CASSDVVNSQPQHF
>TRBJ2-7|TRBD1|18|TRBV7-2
CASNIRTEPGQGGREQYF
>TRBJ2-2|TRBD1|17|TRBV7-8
CASSPWTGLGGTGELFF
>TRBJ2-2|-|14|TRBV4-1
CASSPMGFTGELFF
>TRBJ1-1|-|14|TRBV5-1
CASSSWGTNTEAFF
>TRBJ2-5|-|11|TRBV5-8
CASSSYSPQYF
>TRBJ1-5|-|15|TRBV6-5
CASSSGQASNQPQHF
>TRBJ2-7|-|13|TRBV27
CASSRDLGYEQYF
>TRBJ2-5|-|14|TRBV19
CASSTVFAEETQYF
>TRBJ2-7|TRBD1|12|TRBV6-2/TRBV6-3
CASSGDSYEQYF
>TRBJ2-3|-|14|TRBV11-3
CASSRSSSTDTQYF
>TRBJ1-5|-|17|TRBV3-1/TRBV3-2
CASSRDGGMMGNQPQHF
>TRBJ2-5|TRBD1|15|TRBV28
CASSFPDRGLETQYF
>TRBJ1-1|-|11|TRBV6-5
CASSVRTEAFF
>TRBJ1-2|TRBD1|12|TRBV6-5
CASKDRAIGYTF
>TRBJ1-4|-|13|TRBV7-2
CASSVQGQQKLFF